The 2 T cell receptor beta chains given below trace back to one sample, sequenced in a study of blood T cells in healthy people across ages. With a J-beta primer mix and a sample-barcoded 5' primer, a second PCR ran 7 to 11 cycles. MiXCR was run by TCRdb on the 5' RACE reads, yielding one entry per CDR3 protein. The table includes about 1.6 million distinct CDR3 sequences, around 36% detected once. The material sequenced was blood. The receptors come from a woman aged 30 to 39 in good health.

This clonotype was counted between two and nine times. The chain employs TRBV6-1 and TRBJ1-6; D is unresolved. V shed 7 bases and J shed 4 bases, with 11 bases lying between them. Looked up from germline, CDR1 is MNHNS and CDR2 is SASEGT. The CDR3 loop spans 14 amino acids. The CDR3 is CASTPRGYNSPLHF. In nucleotides, the CDR3 is TGTGCCAGCACACCGAGAGGGTATAATTCACCCCTCCACTTT.

About this clonotype: The CDR3 end shows no conserved phenylalanine or tryptophan, and so a read error is likely. The chain uses TRBV6-1 and TRBJ1-6, with D perhaps TRBD1 (5 bases). The CDR3 loop spans 12 amino acids. Germline-derived CDR1 and CDR2 are MNHNS and SASEGT. The chain's CDR3 is CASRESPDPLHV. In nucleotides, the CDR3 is TGCGCCAGCAGGGAATCTCCGGACCCCCTCCACGTT.